Given below is one T cell receptor (beta chain) in context. The authors' processing: Amplification from reference gene primers served as the basis for estimated nucleated cell counts. Sequencing used immunoSEQ multiplex PCR; TCRdb keeps in-frame clones, though not all of them. D and trimming come from the DNA, and the V and J calls and clone size come from that table. In the table there are 200,000 to 250,000 clones, roughly 90% of which are singletons. These data are taken from a study of blood T cell repertoires in COVID-19. Across the study: Samples representing acute and convalescent COVID-19 were sourced from the United States, Italy and Spain. Nucleic acid was either cDNA or gDNA, and it came from T cells, B-cell-depleted T cells, or PBMCs.

This clonotype was obtained from a woman in her thirties or forties with acute or convalescent COVID-19. The sample consisted of peripheral blood.

The CDR3 DNA reads TGTGCCAGCTCACCGACAGTTAATCAGCCCCAGCATTTT. Its translation is CASSPTVNQPQHF. The chain joins TRBV18 to TRBJ1-5; D is possibly TRBD1 (5 bases). The CDR3 is made up of 13 amino acids. CDR1 KGHSH and CDR2 LQKENI come from the germline V gene. V shed 3 bases and J shed 4 bases, with 7 bases lying between them.